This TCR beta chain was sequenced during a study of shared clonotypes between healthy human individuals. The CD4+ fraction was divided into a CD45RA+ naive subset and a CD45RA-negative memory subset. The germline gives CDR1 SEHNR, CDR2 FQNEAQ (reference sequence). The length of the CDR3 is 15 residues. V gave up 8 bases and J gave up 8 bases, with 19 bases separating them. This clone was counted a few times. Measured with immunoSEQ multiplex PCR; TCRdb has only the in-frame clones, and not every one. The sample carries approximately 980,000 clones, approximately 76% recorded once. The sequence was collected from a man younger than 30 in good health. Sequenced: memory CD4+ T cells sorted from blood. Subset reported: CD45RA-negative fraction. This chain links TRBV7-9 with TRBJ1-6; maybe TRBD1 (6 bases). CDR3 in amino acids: CASFLQNRDHSPLHF. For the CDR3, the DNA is TGTGCCAGCTTTTTACAGAACAGGGATCATTCACCCCTCCACTTT.